This is a list of T cell receptor beta chains from one sample in a study of T-cell reconstitution after alpha-beta-depleted transplantation in children. TCRdb redid the calling of the PCR reads with MiXCR, one entry per CDR3 protein. This table holds just over 950,000 distinct CDR3 sequences, about 30% found once. The sample was PBMCs, mostly from graft donor cells, taken 360 days after TCRalphabeta/CD19-depleted stem cell transplant. The source of these receptors is a boy in the first two years of life who had a stem cell transplant for SCID, so the T cells may come from the graft donor. CDR3s include the opening cysteine and the closing phenylalanine or tryptophan. D genes are given only for firm matches. Expanded clones are given a class, and other clones once, few, many or no size at all.

abundance,d_gene,v_gene,j_gene,CDR3nt,CDR3aa
few,.,TRBV29-1,TRBJ1-3,TGCAGCGTTTCCACAGGGAGCGGAAACACCATATATTTT,CSVSTGSGNTIYF
few,.,TRBV23-1,TRBJ2-3,TGCGCCAGCAGTCAATCAGGGACGGGGAACACAGATACGCAGTATTTT,CASSQSGTGNTDTQYF
few,.,TRBV4-3,TRBJ2-5,TGCGCCCAAAAGACGGCAGGGAAGGAGACCCAGTACTTC,CAQKTAGKETQYF
once,.,TRBV29-1,TRBJ2-1,TGCAGCTTTCTGAAGGAGGGAGGGCAGTTCTTC,CSFLKEGGQFF
many,.,TRBV9,TRBJ1-2,TGTGCCTCCCACGGAGGGCACCCCGGCGACTATGGCTACACCTTC,CASHGGHPGDYGYTF
few,.,TRBV30,TRBJ2-1,TGTGCCTGGAGCGTTCCGGGCCTAGCCTACAATGAGCAGTTCTTC,CAWSVPGLAYNEQFF
.,.,TRBV4-1,TRBJ1-1,TGCGCCAGCCACGGATACACTGAAGCTTTCTTT,CASHGYTEAFF
.,.,TRBV7-4,TRBJ1-2,TGTGCCAGCAGCCCTGGAACTTCGGGGACACTATGTCTCTATGGCTACACCTTC,CASSPGTSGTLCLYGYTF
few,TRBD1,TRBV12-3/TRBV12-4,TRBJ2-2,TGTGCCAGCAGTTCCTGGACAGGGAACACCGGGGAGCTGTTTTTT,CASSSWTGNTGELFF
.,.,TRBV5-6,TRBJ2-3,TGTGCCAGCACCCTTGGCGGGGGCTGGGGTACAGATACGCAGTATTTT,CASTLGGGWGTDTQYF
.,TRBD1,TRBV20-1,TRBJ2-4,TGCAGTGCAAAGGACAGGGGGCCAGCCAAAAACATTCAGTACTTC,CSAKDRGPAKNIQYF
.,.,TRBV7-9,TRBJ1-1,TGTGCCAGCAGCTTAGCGCAGGGAAAGAACACTGAAGCTTTCTTT,CASSLAQGKNTEAFF
.,TRBD1,TRBV3-1,TRBJ2-3,TGTGCCAGCAGCCAAGATTCGGGGACAGGGTCCTCAGATACGCAGTATTTT,CASSQDSGTGSSDTQYF
.,.,TRBV6-2/TRBV6-3,TRBJ2-7,TGTGCCAGCAGTTACTCGATGGACCGGCAGTACTTC,CASSYSMDRQYF
.,.,TRBV25-1,TRBJ1-5,TGTGCCAGCAGTGAAATGCAACGCAATCAGCCCCAGCATTTT,CASSEMQRNQPQHF
.,.,TRBV4-1,TRBJ2-3,TGCGCCAGCAGCCAAGACCCGGGGTCAGGAGGAGATACGCAGTATTTT,CASSQDPGSGGDTQYF
.,.,TRBV7-9,TRBJ1-1,TGTGCCAGCAGCCTAGGCGGTGGGGCCGACACTGAAGCTTTCTTT,CASSLGGGADTEAFF
few,.,TRBV7-9,TRBJ1-4,TGTGCCAGCAGCTTAGGGGGGGCAGCTAATGAAAAACTGTTTTTT,CASSLGGAANEKLFF
few,.,TRBV20-1,TRBJ1-1,TGCAGTGCTAGGAACCTCAACCGGAAGCCTGAAGCTTTCTTT,CSARNLNRKPEAFF
few,.,TRBV10-2,TRBJ2-5,TGCGCCAGCAGTCACATGATGGGCGAGACCCAGTACTTC,CASSHMMGETQYF
few,.,TRBV19,TRBJ2-5,TGTGCCAGTAGTATCGGTGAGGCAGAGACCCAGTACTTC,CASSIGEAETQYF
.,.,TRBV4-1,TRBJ2-5,TGCGCCAGCAGCCAAGATCAGTGGGAGACCCAGTACTTC,CASSQDQWETQYF
.,.,TRBV4-1,TRBJ2-5,TGCGCCAGCAGCCAAACAGGTATTCAAGAGACCCAGTACTTC,CASSQTGIQETQYF
few,.,TRBV12-3/TRBV12-4,TRBJ1-5,TGTGCCAGCAGTATCCGAGAGGGCTGGCCCCAGCATTTT,CASSIREGWPQHF
.,.,TRBV10-2,TRBJ2-3,TGCGCCAGCCAGGGGCTACCCACAGATACGCAGTATTTT,CASQGLPTDTQYF
few,TRBD2,TRBV7-2,TRBJ2-1,TGTGCCAGCAGCAACCAACTAGCGGGGGGCTACAATGAGCAGTTCTTC,CASSNQLAGGYNEQFF